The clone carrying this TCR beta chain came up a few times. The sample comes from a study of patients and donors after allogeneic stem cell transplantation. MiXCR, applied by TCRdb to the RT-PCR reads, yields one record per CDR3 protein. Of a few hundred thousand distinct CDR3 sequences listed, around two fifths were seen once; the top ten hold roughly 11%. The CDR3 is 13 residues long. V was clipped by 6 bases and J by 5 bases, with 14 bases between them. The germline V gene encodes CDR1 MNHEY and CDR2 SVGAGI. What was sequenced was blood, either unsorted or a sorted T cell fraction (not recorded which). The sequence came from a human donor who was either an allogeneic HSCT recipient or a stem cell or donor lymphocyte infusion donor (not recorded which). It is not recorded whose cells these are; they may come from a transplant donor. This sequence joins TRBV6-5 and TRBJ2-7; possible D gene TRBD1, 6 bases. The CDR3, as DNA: TGTGCCAGCAGCCCAATACAGGGTGACGAGCAGTACTTC. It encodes CASSPIQGDEQYF.